Listed below are T cell receptor beta chains from one sample, sequenced in a study of shared clonotypes between healthy human individuals. TCRdb's copy holds only in-frame clones and misses some; the assay was immunoSEQ multiplex PCR. The sample shows some 2.3 million clones, approximately 95% of them seen only once. The sequencing sample was made of naive CD4+ T cells from PBMCs. The source of these receptors is a man younger than 35 in good health. Some clones in this sample may be carry-over from other donors' samples. Both conserved end residues are part of each CDR3. A D gene is named only where the DNA matches it firmly. Size is stated for part of the rows, as once, few or many counts, or as a class when the clone is expanded.

d_call clone_size j_call v_call cdr3_aa cdr3_nt
. . TRBJ1-5 TRBV28 CAAGVGNQPQHF TGTGCCGCAGGGGTCGGCAATCAGCCCCAGCATTTT
TRBD1 once TRBJ1-5 TRBV6-4 CASSPRDRGLSNQPQHF TGTGCCAGCAGTCCCCGGGACAGGGGGCTTAGCAATCAGCCCCAGCATTTT
TRBD1 . TRBJ1-4 TRBV5-6 CASSFGQVPGLFF TGTGCCAGCAGCTTCGGACAGGTCCCAGGTCTGTTTTTT
. . TRBJ2-6 TRBV27 CASSLFPGANVLTF TGTGCCAGCAGTTTATTCCCTGGGGCCAACGTCCTGACTTTC
. . TRBJ2-5 TRBV19 CASSIGPQEAQYF TGTGCCAGTAGTATAGGTCCACAAGAGGCCCAGTACTTC
TRBD1 . TRBJ2-7 TRBV28 CASSPSVGQGSYEQYF TGTGCCAGCAGCCCTTCGGTCGGACAGGGGTCCTACGAGCAGTACTTC
TRBD1 . TRBJ1-1 TRBV2 CARDRGRDTEAFF TGTGCCCGGGACAGGGGGCGGGACACTGAAGCTTTCTTT
TRBD1 few TRBJ1-1 TRBV4-1 CASSQRDRLNTEAFF TGCGCCAGCAGCCAAAGGGACAGATTGAACACTGAAGCTTTCTTT
. . TRBJ2-7 TRBV11-2 CASSLSPFASESYEQYF TGTGCCAGCAGCTTATCCCCCTTCGCTAGCGAGTCCTACGAGCAGTACTTC
. . TRBJ1-2 TRBV5-6 CASSPQINNFGYTF TGTGCCAGCAGCCCTCAGATAAACAATTTTGGCTACACCTTC
. . TRBJ1-2 TRBV7-6 CASSSRGQGNGYTF TGTGCCAGCAGCTCACGAGGGCAGGGGAATGGCTACACCTTC
. . TRBJ2-7 TRBV5-6 CASSWGTRDHEQYF TGTGCCAGCAGCTGGGGGACTCGGGACCACGAGCAGTACTTC
. . TRBJ2-1 TRBV5-4 CASSLGGSVGSGNEQFF TGTGCCAGCAGCTTGGGGGGATCGGTGGGGTCTGGGAATGAGCAGTTCTTC
. . TRBJ2-1 TRBV5-4 CASRKDLRGVNNEQFF TGTGCCAGCAGGAAGGACTTAAGGGGGGTTAACAATGAGCAGTTCTTC
TRBD2 . TRBJ2-2 TRBV4-2 CASSQVAGANTGELFF TGTGCCAGCAGCCAAGTAGCGGGCGCGAACACCGGGGAGCTGTTTTTT
TRBD1 once TRBJ2-7 TRBV5-1 CASSLVGSWTGVEQYF TGCGCCAGCAGCTTGGTTGGTTCCTGGACAGGGGTCGAGCAGTACTTC
. . TRBJ1-3 TRBV11-2 CASSLGGTGNTIYF TGTGCCAGCAGCTTGGGAGGGACTGGAAACACCATATATTTT
. . TRBJ1-4 TRBV7-2 CASSATTAGKLFF TGTGCCAGCAGCGCAACGACAGCAGGAAAACTGTTTTTT
TRBD2 once TRBJ2-7 TRBV2 CASVAGAGVIYEQYF TGTGCCAGCGTGGCGGGAGCGGGAGTCATCTACGAGCAGTACTTC
TRBD1 . TRBJ2-7 TRBV2 CASTPSSRGSYEQYF TGTGCCAGCACACCAAGTTCCAGGGGGTCCTACGAGCAGTACTTC
. few TRBJ1-5 TRBV6-1 CASSPTGSNQPQHF TGTGCCAGCAGTCCGACGGGTAGCAATCAGCCCCAGCATTTT
. . TRBJ2-3 TRBV11-2 CASSLQASTDTQYF TGTGCCAGCAGCCTGCAGGCCAGCACAGATACGCAGTATTTT
TRBD2 . TRBJ2-1 TRBV19 CASSIARGLAGPLLEQFF TGTGCCAGTAGTATAGCTCGGGGACTAGCGGGCCCTTTGTTAGAGCAGTTCTTC
TRBD2 . TRBJ2-1 TRBV5-1 CASSLGLAASYNEQFF TGCGCCAGCAGCTTGGGACTAGCGGCCTCCTACAATGAGCAGTTCTTC
TRBD2 . TRBJ2-1 TRBV28 CASSSTSGSQVNEQFF TGTGCCAGCAGCTCAACTAGCGGCTCCCAGGTCAATGAGCAGTTCTTC